This passage covers 6 T cell receptor beta chains from one sample sequenced in a study of monozygotic twins with inflammatory bowel disease. TCRdb re-called the 5' RACE reads and catalogs CDR3 proteins one per entry, DNA excluded. The sample's table shows about 210,000 distinct CDR3 sequences. Material: blood. Receptor source: a human donor with ulcerative colitis or Crohn's disease, or a healthy co-twin of an affected twin (not recorded which).

The CDR3 spells CATKRGDDTDTQYF. This sequence joins TRBV6-6 and TRBJ2-3; TCRdb's D call, TRBD1, is unchecked because there is no DNA. Germline V gene sequence: CDR1 MNHNY, CDR2 SVGAGI (reference sequence). The CDR3 consists of 14 residues.

V gene TRBV18 combines with J gene TRBJ1-5; TCRdb outputs TRBD1, but without DNA this stays unchecked. The CDR3 is made up of 15 amino acids. In germline, CDR1 is KGHSH, CDR2 LQKENI. The CDR3 sequence is CASSPGTVDLMAQHF. The full variable domain, with the rest looked up from reference TRBV18 and TRBJ1-5, is NAGVMQNPRHLVRRRGQEARLRCSPMKGHSHVYWYRQLPEEGLKFMVYLQKENIIDESGMPKERFSAEFPKEGPSILRIQQVVRGDSAAYFCASSPGTVDLMAQHFGDGTRLSIL.

V usage is TRBV7-2 and J usage is TRBJ2-7; TCRdb reports TRBD1, a call that lacks DNA to check it against. The CDR3 length is 15 residues. CDR1 is SGHTA and CDR2 is FQGNSA in the germline V gene. The CDR3 sequence: CASSPTIGGVYEQYF.

The CDR3: CASSPLLANLGQFF. V and J are TRBV28 and TRBJ2-1; TCRdb's D call, TRBD2, is unchecked because there is no DNA. Germline CDR1 and CDR2: MDHEN and SYDVKM. The length of the CDR3 is 14 residues. Variable domain in full (rest from reference TRBV28 and TRBJ2-1): DVKVTQSSRYLVKRTGEKVFLECVQDMDHENMFWYRQDPGLGLRLIYFSYDVKMKEKGDIPEGYSVSREKKERFSLILESASTNQTSMYLCASSPLLANLGQFFGPGTRLTVL.

The rearrangement links TRBV7-2 to TRBJ2-4; TCRdb gives TRBD1 as the D gene, but with no DNA this cannot be confirmed. Germline V lookup: CDR1 SGHTA, CDR2 FQGNSA. The CDR3 is made up of 13 amino acids. CDR3 residues: CASSLGGRVDQYF.

The chain has TRBV6-6 and TRBJ2-1; the D call of TRBD1 rests on TCRdb alone, since no DNA is present to check it. The CDR3 is 14 amino acids. From germline, CDR1 is MNHNY and CDR2 SVGAGI (reference sequence). The CDR3 spells CASSYQGPYNEQFF.